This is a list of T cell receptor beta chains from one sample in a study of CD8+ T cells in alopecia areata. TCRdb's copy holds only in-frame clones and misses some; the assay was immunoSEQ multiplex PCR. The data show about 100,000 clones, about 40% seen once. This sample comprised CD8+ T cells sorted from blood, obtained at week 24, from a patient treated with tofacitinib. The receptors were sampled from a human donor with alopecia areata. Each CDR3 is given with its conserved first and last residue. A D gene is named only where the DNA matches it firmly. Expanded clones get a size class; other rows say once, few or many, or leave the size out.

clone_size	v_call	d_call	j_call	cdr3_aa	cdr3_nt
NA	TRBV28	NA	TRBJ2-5	CASTSQQETQYF	TGTGCCAGCACCAGCCAACAAGAGACCCAGTACTTC
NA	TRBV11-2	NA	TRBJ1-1	CASSLGTGGIGSTEAFF	TGTGCCAGCAGCTTAGGAACCGGGGGAATCGGGTCCACTGAAGCTTTCTTT
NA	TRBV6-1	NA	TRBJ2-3	CASSSRGGRTDTQYF	TGTGCCAGCAGCTCTCGTGGGGGGCGTACAGATACGCAGTATTTT
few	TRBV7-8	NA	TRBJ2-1	CASSLTLGSYNEQFF	TGTGCCAGCAGCCTGACGTTGGGTTCCTACAATGAGCAGTTCTTC
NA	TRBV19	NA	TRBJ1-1	CASSKRREEKAFF	TGTGCCAGTAGTAAAAGGAGGGAGGAGAAAGCTTTCTTT
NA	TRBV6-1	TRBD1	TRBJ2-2	CASSAYRGSYTGELFF	TGTGCCAGCAGTGCCTACAGGGGTTCGTACACCGGGGAGCTGTTTTTT
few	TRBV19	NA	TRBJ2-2	CASSMGPVNTGELFF	TGTGCCAGTAGTATGGGTCCGGTGAACACCGGGGAGCTGTTTTTT
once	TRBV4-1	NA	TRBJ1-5	CASSQGRVQPQHF	TGCGCCAGCAGCCAAGGGAGGGTTCAGCCCCAGCATTTT
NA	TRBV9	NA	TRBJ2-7	CASSVAGGGAWEQYF	TGTGCCAGCAGCGTAGCTGGCGGAGGGGCTTGGGAGCAGTACTTC
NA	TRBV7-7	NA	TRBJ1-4	CASSPAVNEKLFF	TGTGCTAGCAGCCCGGCCGTCAATGAAAAACTGTTTTTT
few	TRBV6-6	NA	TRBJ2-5	CASSYHFQETQYF	TGTGCCAGCAGTTACCACTTCCAAGAGACCCAGTACTTC
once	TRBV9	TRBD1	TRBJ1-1	CASSGRGTGGNGNTEAFF	TGTGCCAGCAGCGGTAGGGGGACAGGGGGTAATGGGAACACTGAAGCTTTCTTT
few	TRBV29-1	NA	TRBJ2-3	CSVVGGVFGDTQYF	TGCAGCGTTGTCGGTGGAGTCTTCGGGGATACGCAGTATTTT
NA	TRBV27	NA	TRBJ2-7	CASSFRGRPYEQYF	TGTGCCAGCAGTTTTCGGGGGAGACCTTACGAGCAGTACTTC
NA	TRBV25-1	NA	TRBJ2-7	CASSDRLYEQYF	TGTGCCAGCAGTGATAGGCTATACGAGCAGTACTTC
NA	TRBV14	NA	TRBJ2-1	CASSQEWGRSYNEQFF	TGTGCCAGCAGCCAAGAGTGGGGGAGGTCCTACAATGAGCAGTTCTTC
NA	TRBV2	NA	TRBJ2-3	CASREGDTQYF	TGTGCCAGCAGGGAGGGTGATACGCAGTATTTT
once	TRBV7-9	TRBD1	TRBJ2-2	CASSLLGQGHTGELFF	TGTGCCAGCAGCTTACTGGGACAGGGGCACACCGGGGAGCTGTTTTTT
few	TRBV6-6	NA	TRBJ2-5	CASSYSLDQYF	TGTGCCAGCAGTTACTCGTTGGACCAGTACTTC
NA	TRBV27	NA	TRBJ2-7	CASSKGGTYEQYF	TGTGCCAGCAGCAAGGGTGGGACCTACGAGCAGTACTTC
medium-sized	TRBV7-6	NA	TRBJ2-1	CASSLVHNEQFF	TGTGCCAGCAGCTTAGTCCACAATGAGCAGTTCTTC
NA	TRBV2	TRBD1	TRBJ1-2	CASEGADGYTF	TGTGCCAGCGAGGGGGCCGATGGCTACACCTTC
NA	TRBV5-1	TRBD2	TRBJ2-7	CASNTGAGEQYF	TGCGCCAGCAATACGGGAGCGGGGGAGCAGTACTTC
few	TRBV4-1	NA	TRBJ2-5	CASSHWTVQETQYF	TGCGCCAGCAGCCATTGGACAGTCCAAGAGACCCAGTACTTC
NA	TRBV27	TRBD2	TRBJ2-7	CASRAGRSYEQYF	TGTGCCAGCCGAGCGGGACGCTCCTACGAGCAGTACTTC
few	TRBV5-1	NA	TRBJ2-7	CASSWDTSYEQYF	TGCGCCAGCAGTTGGGACACCTCCTACGAGCAGTACTTC
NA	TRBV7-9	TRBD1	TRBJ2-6	CASRGTGSIFSGANVLTF	TGTGCCAGCAGAGGGACAGGGTCTATATTCTCTGGGGCCAACGTCCTGACTTTC
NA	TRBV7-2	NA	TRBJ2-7	CASSFGAGIEQYF	TGTGCCAGCAGCTTCGGCGCGGGAATTGAGCAGTACTTC
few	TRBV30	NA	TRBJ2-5	CAWSPTSWRETQYF	TGTGCCTGGAGTCCGACCTCCTGGCGAGAGACCCAGTACTTC
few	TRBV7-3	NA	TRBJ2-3	CASSLGRVDTDTQYF	TGTGCCAGCAGCTTGGGCAGGGTCGACACAGATACGCAGTATTTT
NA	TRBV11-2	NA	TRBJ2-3	CALARGGADTQYF	TGTGCCCTCGCTAGGGGGGGGGCAGATACGCAGTATTTT
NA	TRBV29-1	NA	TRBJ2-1	CSVPNVLEQFF	TGCAGCGTTCCCAACGTCCTTGAGCAGTTCTTC
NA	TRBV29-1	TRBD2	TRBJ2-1	CSEGLAGDKFF	TGCAGCGAGGGGCTAGCGGGAGATAAGTTCTTC
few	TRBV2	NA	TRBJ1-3	CASTETTEDRNTIYF	TGTGCCAGCACCGAAACAACAGAAGATAGAAACACCATATATTTT
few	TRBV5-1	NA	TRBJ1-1	CASSGPAEAFF	TGCGCCAGCAGCGGACCTGCTGAAGCTTTCTTT
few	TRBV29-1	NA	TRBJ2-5	CSVVVGPQETQYF	TGCAGCGTTGTGGTGGGTCCCCAAGAGACCCAGTACTTC
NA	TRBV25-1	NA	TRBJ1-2	CASSEYKGTHYGYTF	TGTGCCAGCAGTGAATATAAAGGGACTCACTATGGCTACACCTTC